A single sample is the source of the 13 T cell receptor beta chains below, sequenced in a study of T cell clonality in common variable immunodeficiency (dated by TCRdb to 2013 to 2016). The paper as a whole reports these results and caveats: CVID TCRbeta sequences were reported to have fewer deletions and N-nucleotide insertions and to lack highly modified clones with 13 or more V deletions.

Library generation was performed with the immunoSEQ multiplex PCR assay. TCRdb obtained this table from immuneACCESS and retained in-frame rearrangements with V and J assigned. These tables miss some clones; where compared with another copy, unresolved V genes account for less than half of the shortfall, and the remainder is unexplained. This sample contains approximately 26,000 clones, none of which is a singleton. The top ten constitute 3.1% of the sample. These receptors' targets are unknown. Sequencing was carried out using peripheral blood mononuclear cells. Every receptor here comes from a human donor with common variable immunodeficiency.

This clone turned up a few times. The read finishes 3 residues shy of the CDR3 end, and the germline J gene is used to complete it. The V call is TRBV19, the J call TRBJ2-3; 9 nucleotides match TRBD2. Germline trimming cut 5 bases from V and 5 bases from J; bases unmatched to any gene: 8. The CDR3 consists of 15 residues. Germline V lookup: CDR1 LNHDA, CDR2 SQIVND (reference sequence). The covered CDR3 bases are TGTGCCAGTAGTCTGACTAGCGGCCGCGGAGATACG. This codes for CASSLTSGRGDT. The full-length CDR3 reads as CASSLTSGRGDTQYF.

The CDR3 sequence is CASSIPGQGNSPLHF. The covered CDR3 bases are TGTGCCAGTAGTATTCCCGGACAGGGGAATTCACCC. This chain joins TRBV19 and TRBJ1-6, with 9 bases matching TRBD1. The read halts 3 residues ahead of the CDR3 end, with the missing end drawn from the germline J gene. There are 15 residues in the CDR3. The germline V gene has CDR1 LNHDA and CDR2 SQIVND (reference sequence). V dropped 3 bases and J dropped 7; count of bases not matched to a gene: 4.

This clone was seen at least ten times. The read ends 3 residues shy of where the CDR3 ends; the end is completed using the germline J gene. The chain carries TRBV29-1 and TRBJ2-1; maybe TRBD1 (5 bases). The germline V gene encodes CDR1 SQVTM and CDR2 ANQGSEA. V was pared by 3 bases and J by 8 bases, with 8 bases between. This CDR3 is built from 11 residues. The covered CDR3 bases are TGCAGCGTTGACAGGGTGGATGAG. Translated, it gives CSVDRVDE. The whole CDR3 sequence reads CSVDRVDEQFF.

This clone was recorded a few times. The read stops 3 residues short of the end of the CDR3; the missing end is completed from the germline J gene. This sequence joins TRBV6-8 and TRBJ1-5; maybe TRBD1 (5 bases). The CDR3 consists of 19 residues. Germline assignment: CDR1 MNHGY and CDR2 SAAAGT. V was clipped by 2 bases and J by 2 bases, with 22 bases between them. Incomplete CDR3 DNA: TGTGCCAGCAGTTACCTTCAGGGAAGAAAACATGGCCGCAATCAGCCC. Translated: CASSYLQGRKHGRNQP. From start to end, the CDR3 is CASSYLQGRKHGRNQPQHF.

This clone has only a few counts. The CDR3 goes on 3 residues after the read ends, and that part is filled in from the germline J gene. The chain couples TRBV19 to TRBJ1-1; TRBD1 aligns across 7 bases. The length of the CDR3 is 13 residues. J gave up 7 bases and V 9 bases, and 11 bases lay outside the gene matches. Germline CDR1 LNHDA, CDR2 SQIVND (reference sequence). The CDR3 bases that were read are TGTGCCAGCGATCCCGGGACAGCAATTGAA. It yields the protein CASDPGTAIE. The full CDR3 protein is CASDPGTAIEAFF.

With regard to this clone: Read coverage stops 3 residues before the CDR3 terminus; the germline J gene supplies the remainder. The chain is built from TRBV7-3 and TRBJ2-3; D possibly corresponds to TRBD1 (6 bases). Trimming stripped 5 bases from V and 3 bases from J, with 15 bases between. CDR1 and CDR2 from the germline V gene are SGHTA and FQGTGA. This CDR3 comprises 15 residues. CDR3 protein: CASSLRAGATDTQYF. The CDR3 DNA, read in part, is TGTGCCAGCAGCCTCAGGGCAGGGGCTACAGATACG.

Comments on this clone: The CDR3 end lies 3 residues beyond the end of the read and is filled in from the germline J gene. V and J are TRBV7-6 and TRBJ2-3; a weak D match, TRBD2 (6 bases). Trimming cost V 4 bases and J 0 bases, with 8 bases left between them. Germline V gene lookup returns CDR1 SGHVS and CDR2 FNYEAQ. The CDR3 extends over 14 amino acids. The CDR3 loop reads CASSSRGSTDTQYF. The part of the CDR3 DNA that was read is TGTGCCAGCAGCTCCCGGGGGAGCACAGATACG.

This clone was counted many times. The read ends 3 residues early relative to the CDR3; the germline J gene fills the gap. The V call is TRBV6-4, the J call TRBJ2-3, with 8 bases aligning to TRBD2. The germline gives CDR1 MRHNA, CDR2 SNTAGT. The junction had 3 bases not matched to a gene; V was cut back by 0 bases and J by 1 base. The CDR3 sequence is 16 residues long. CDR3 bases read: TGTGCCAGCAGTGACTCCTCGGGGGGGGGCACAGATACG. Translation: CASSDSSGGGTDT. From start to end, the CDR3 is CASSDSSGGGTDTQYF.

This clone was detected ten times or more. Read sequence stops 3 residues before the CDR3 end, and the germline J gene provides the missing end. The chain combines TRBV20-1 with TRBJ1-5; D not certain. The germline CDR1 and CDR2 sequences are DFQATT and SNEGSKA (reference sequence). V lost 6 bases, J lost 2 bases, and 8 bases lay in between. This CDR3 has 12 residues. CDR3 residues: CSAQRGNQPQHF. Incomplete CDR3 DNA: TGCAGTGCGCAGAGAGGCAATCAGCCC.

About this clone itself: The CDR3 goes on 3 residues after the read ends, and that part is filled in from the germline J gene. This rearrangement joins TRBV13 to TRBJ2-3; D might be TRBD1 (7 bases). This CDR3 contains 14 residues. With 5 bases removed from V and 2 bases from J, the gap between germline ends came to 11 bases. Germline CDR1 PRHDT, CDR2 FYEKMQ (reference sequence). The CDR3 region is CASSRGTVTDTQYF. The covered CDR3 bases are TGTGCCAGCAGCCGCGGGACAGTCACAGATACG.

CDR3: CASSQDSSNQPQHF. The DNA read from the CDR3 is TGCGCCAGCAGTCAAGACTCTAGCAATCAGCCC. This chain links TRBV5-1 with TRBJ1-5, with D unresolved. The read gets to within 3 residues of the CDR3 end, and the germline J gene fills in the rest. This CDR3 is 14 amino acids long. The V end lost 5 bases, the J end lost 0 bases, and 9 bases lay between the germline ends. Germline CDR1 reads SGHRS; CDR2 reads YFSETQ.

Ten or more counts support this clone. Read sequence stops 3 residues before the CDR3 end, and the germline J gene provides the missing end. The chain links TRBV19 to TRBJ2-3, with TRBD2 matching 8 bases. The CDR3 runs 14 residues. Germline-derived CDR1 and CDR2 are LNHDA and SQIVND (reference sequence). After removal of 3 bases from V and 1 base from J, the junction contained 0 bases not matched to a gene. The part of the CDR3 DNA that was read is TGTGCCAGTAGTATGCGGGGGGGCACAGATACG. Protein product: CASSMRGGTDT. The whole CDR3 is CASSMRGGTDTQYF.

In its sample, this clone was seen a few times. The CDR3 reads CASSYTLAGGQETQYF. The DNA read from the CDR3 is TGTGCCAGCAGTTATACGCTAGCGGGGGGCCAAGAGACC. The chain has TRBV6-2 or TRBV6-3 and TRBJ2-5, with TRBD2 matching 11 bases. The read stops 3 residues short of the end of the CDR3; the missing end is completed from the germline J gene. CDR1 is MNHEY and CDR2 is SVGEGT in the germline V gene. The CDR3 loop spans 16 amino acids. The junction had 4 bases not matched to a gene; V was cut back by 3 bases and J by 1 base.